This TCR beta chain is from a study of blood T cell repertoires in COVID-19. Study-wide background: Donors in the United States, Italy and Spain gave samples during acute or convalescent COVID-19. T cells, B-cell-depleted T cells, or PBMCs supplied cDNA or gDNA.

In the source study's methods: Estimation of nucleated cell counts relied on the amplification of reference gene primers. The table came from immunoSEQ multiplex PCR; TCRdb's copy has only in-frame clones and leaves some out. That table is the source of V, J and clone size, and D and trimming were worked out from the DNA. The sample contains 200,000 to 300,000 clones, about nine tenths of which appear only once. This TCR was sampled from a man aged 25 to 40 with COVID-19, enrolled during active disease. Sequenced input: peripheral blood.

The CDR3 reads CASSRQNRGQETQYF. CDR3 coding DNA: TGCGCCAGCAGCCGCCAGAACAGGGGCCAAGAGACCCAGTACTTC. The genes are TRBV4-1 and TRBJ2-5; the match to TRBD1 covers 7 bases. The V and J ends lost 4 bases and 1 base, in that order; junction bases with no gene match: 6. The CDR3 has 15 amino acids. The germline V gene encodes CDR1 MGHRA and CDR2 YSYEKL.